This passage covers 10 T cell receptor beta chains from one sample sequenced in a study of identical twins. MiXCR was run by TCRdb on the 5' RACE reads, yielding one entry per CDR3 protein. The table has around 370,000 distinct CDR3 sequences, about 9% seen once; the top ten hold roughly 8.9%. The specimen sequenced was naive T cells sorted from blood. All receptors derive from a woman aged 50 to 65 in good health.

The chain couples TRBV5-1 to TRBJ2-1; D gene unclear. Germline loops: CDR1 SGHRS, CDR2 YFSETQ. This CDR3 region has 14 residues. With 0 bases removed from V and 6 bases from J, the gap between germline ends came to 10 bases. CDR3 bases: TGCGCCAGCAGCTTGGTGGCTGGTCCCAATGAGCAGTTCTTC. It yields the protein CASSLVAGPNEQFF.

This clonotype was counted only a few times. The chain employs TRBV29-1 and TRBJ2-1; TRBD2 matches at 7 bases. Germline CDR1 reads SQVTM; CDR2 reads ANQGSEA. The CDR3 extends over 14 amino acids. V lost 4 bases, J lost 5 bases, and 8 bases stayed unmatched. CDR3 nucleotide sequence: TGCAGCGTTGCTGGGGGACTATATAACAATGAGCAGTTCTTC. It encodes CSVAGGLYNNEQFF.

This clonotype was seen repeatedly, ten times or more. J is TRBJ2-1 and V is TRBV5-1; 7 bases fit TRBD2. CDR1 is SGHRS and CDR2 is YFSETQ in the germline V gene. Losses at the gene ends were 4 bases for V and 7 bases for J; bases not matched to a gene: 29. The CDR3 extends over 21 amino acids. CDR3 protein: CASSLPAEVWRERFVQNEQFF. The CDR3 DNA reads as TGCGCCAGCAGCCTACCGGCGGAGGTTTGGCGGGAGCGGTTTGTTCAGAATGAGCAGTTCTTC.

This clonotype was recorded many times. CDR3: CSFGTSGGNEQFF. The CDR3 region has the DNA TGCAGCTTCGGGACTAGCGGGGGCAATGAGCAGTTCTTC. This chain links TRBV29-1 with TRBJ2-1; TRBD2 matches at 14 bases. Looked up from germline, CDR1 is SQVTM and CDR2 is ANQGSEA. The J segment lost 6 bases and the V segment lost 8 bases, leaving 3 bases of the junction unmatched. CDR3 size: 13 residues.

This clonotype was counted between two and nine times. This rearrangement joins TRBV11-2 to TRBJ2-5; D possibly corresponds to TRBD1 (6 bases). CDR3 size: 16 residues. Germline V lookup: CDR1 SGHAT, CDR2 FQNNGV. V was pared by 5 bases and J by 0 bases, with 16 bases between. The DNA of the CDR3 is TGTGCCAGCAGCAACGGTGGGACATTTTACCAAGAGACCCAGTACTTC. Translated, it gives CASSNGGTFYQETQYF.

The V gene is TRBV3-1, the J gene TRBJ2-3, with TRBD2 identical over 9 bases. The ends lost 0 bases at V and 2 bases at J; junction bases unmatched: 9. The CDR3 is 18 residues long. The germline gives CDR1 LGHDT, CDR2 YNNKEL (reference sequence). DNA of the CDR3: TGTGCCAGCAGCCAAGATCCGGCTAGCGGGATCTCCACAGATACGCAGTATTTT. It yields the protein CASSQDPASGISTDTQYF.

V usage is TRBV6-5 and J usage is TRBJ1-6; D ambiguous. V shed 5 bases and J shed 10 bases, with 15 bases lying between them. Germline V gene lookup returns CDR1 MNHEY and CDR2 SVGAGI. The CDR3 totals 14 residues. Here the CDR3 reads CASSDALGGSPLHF. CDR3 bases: TGTGCCAGCAGTGATGCCCTAGGTGGATCACCCCTCCACTTT.

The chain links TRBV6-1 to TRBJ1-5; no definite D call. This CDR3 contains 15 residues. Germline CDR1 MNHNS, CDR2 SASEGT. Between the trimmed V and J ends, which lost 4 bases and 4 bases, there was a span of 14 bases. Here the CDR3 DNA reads TGTGCCAGCAGTGCGACGGGTGGGTTGAATCAGCCCCAGCATTTT. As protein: CASSATGGLNQPQHF.

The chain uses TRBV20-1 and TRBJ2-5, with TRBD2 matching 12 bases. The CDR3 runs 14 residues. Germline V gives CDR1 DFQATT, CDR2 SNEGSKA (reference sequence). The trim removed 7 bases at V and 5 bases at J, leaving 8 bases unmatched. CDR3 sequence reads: CSVQTSGRGETQYF. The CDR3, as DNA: TGCAGTGTTCAGACTAGCGGGAGAGGCGAGACCCAGTACTTC.

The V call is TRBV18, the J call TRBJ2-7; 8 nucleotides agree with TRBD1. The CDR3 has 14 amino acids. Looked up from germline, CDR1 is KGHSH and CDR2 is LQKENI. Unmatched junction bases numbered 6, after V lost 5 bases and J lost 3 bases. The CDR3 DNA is TGTGCCAGCTCAGCTCTAGACAGGGGCTACGAGCAGTACGTC. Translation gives CASSALDRGYEQYV.